One sample yielded the 25 T cell receptor beta chains listed below, sequenced in a study of T cells in Graves' hyperthyroidism and ophthalmopathy. There were TCR beta CDR3 regions amplified from RNA transcripts. In the first-round RT-PCR of the TCR CDR3, the HTBI primer set was used. TCRdb processed the multiplex PCR reads anew with MiXCR; each CDR3 protein has one entry. The sample holds some 740,000 distinct CDR3 sequences, around 13% seen once. The sequencing sample was made of blood. These receptors originate from a woman aged 18-29 years with Graves' hyperthyroidism.

This clonotype was counted at least ten times. CDR3 DNA sequence: TGCGCCAGCAGCCAAGTTACAGGGGTGCTGGGAAACACCATATATTTT. It translates to CASSQVTGVLGNTIYF. V usage is TRBV4-1 and J usage is TRBJ1-3; 7 nucleotides line up with TRBD1. The CDR3 extends over 16 amino acids. Trimming cost V 1 base and J 4 bases; bases outside gene matches: 7. CDR1 is MGHRA, CDR2 YSYEKL, per germline.

In regard to this clonotype: Mismatch with germline at one junction end may stem from a read error. The rearrangement joins TRBV4-1 to TRBJ2-7; TRBD1 aligns across 9 bases. CDR1 and CDR2 (germline): MGHRA, YSYEKL. The CDR3 spans 15 residues. CDR3 DNA sequence: TGTGCCAGCAGCTTACTGGACAGGGGACAATACGAGCAGTACTTC. Amino acids: CASSLLDRGQYEQYF.

V gene TRBV9 combines with J gene TRBJ1-3; no clear D. This CDR3 comprises 15 residues. V dropped 0 bases and J dropped 4 bases, with 11 bases sitting between them. CDR1 is SGDLS and CDR2 is YYNGEE in the germline V gene. The chain's CDR3 is CASSVDPPAGNTIYF. CDR3 DNA sequence: TGTGCCAGCAGCGTAGACCCGCCGGCCGGAAACACCATATATTTT.

The J gene is TRBJ1-1, the V gene TRBV29-1; tentative D call: TRBD1 (5 bases). The CDR3 covers 13 residues. Germline values: CDR1 SQVTM, CDR2 ANQGSEA. V dropped 4 bases and J dropped 1 base, with 10 bases sitting between them. This chain's CDR3 is CSVASGANTEAFF. The CDR3 nucleotides are TGCAGCGTTGCTTCTGGGGCGAACACTGAAGCTTTCTTT.

With respect to this clonotype: This could be a read error, since a much larger clone is one nucleotide away. The genes are TRBV28 and TRBJ1-1, with 10 bases that match TRBD1. J lost 4 bases, V lost 6 bases, and 5 bases had no gene match. Germline CDR1 and CDR2: MDHEN and SYDVKM. This CDR3 region has 14 residues. The CDR3 DNA reads as TGTGCCAGCAGGGGACAGGGGAGGAGCACTGAAGCTTTCTTT. Translating it yields CASRGQGRSTEAFF.

This clonotype has ten or more counts. J is TRBJ1-5 and V is TRBV18, with 9 bases matching TRBD1. The ends lost 4 bases at V and 5 bases at J; junction bases unmatched: 3. The CDR3 runs 14 residues. Looked up from germline, CDR1 is KGHSH and CDR2 is LQKENI. CDR3: CASSQRQGDQPQHF. The CDR3 nucleotides are TGTGCCAGCTCACAACGACAGGGGGATCAGCCCCAGCATTTT.

In its sample, this clonotype was seen many times. V usage is TRBV4-3 and J usage is TRBJ1-1; D not certain. Germline V gene lookup returns CDR1 LGHNA and CDR2 YSLEER. With 3 bases removed from V and 8 bases from J, the gap between germline ends came to 13 bases. The CDR3 covers 13 residues. The CDR3 region is CASSHRFRAEAFF. The CDR3 nucleotides are TGCGCCAGCAGCCACCGCTTCCGGGCCGAAGCTTTCTTT.

There are many counts of this clonotype. The chain employs TRBV20-1 and TRBJ2-1, with D possibly being TRBD2 (5 bases). CDR1 is DFQATT and CDR2 is SNEGSKA in the germline V gene (reference sequence). Trimming shortened V by 0 bases and J by 5 bases, and 17 bases separated the two germline ends. The CDR3 contains 16 residues. In DNA, the CDR3 is TGCAGTGCTAGAGATCAACTAGTCGGGCAACACAATGAGCAGTTCTTC. It is translated as CSARDQLVGQHNEQFF.

There are many counts of this clonotype. This chain uses TRBV19 with TRBJ1-1; D gene ambiguous. From germline, CDR1 is LNHDA and CDR2 SQIVND (reference sequence). This CDR3 region has 17 residues. Trimming stripped 0 bases from V and 1 base from J, with 15 bases between. The CDR3 loop is CASSIDPTGPWNTEAFF. CDR3 coding DNA: TGTGCCAGTAGTATAGATCCTACCGGACCCTGGAACACTGAAGCTTTCTTT.

This clonotype was observed a handful of times. The V call is TRBV6-1, the J call TRBJ1-1, with 7 bases aligning to TRBD1. Per germline, CDR1 MNHNS and CDR2 SASEGT. Trimming cost V 4 bases and J 4 bases; bases outside gene matches: 12. This CDR3 has 16 amino acids. For the CDR3, the DNA is TGTGCCAGCAGTGCCGGGACAGCCTCGCCAGGCACTGAAGCTTTCTTT. Protein sequence: CASSAGTASPGTEAFF.

This clonotype was detected a few times. The gene calls are TRBV20-1 and TRBJ1-2; no definite D call. Germline V lookup: CDR1 DFQATT, CDR2 SNEGSKA (reference sequence). Deletions cut 4 bases from V and 2 bases from J, with 5 bases between. The CDR3 totals 11 residues. The CDR3 spells CSATDNYGYTF. The DNA of the CDR3 is TGCAGTGCTACGGACAACTATGGCTACACCTTC.

The sample holds many counts of this clonotype. The chain recombines TRBV20-1 with TRBJ1-1; D is perhaps TRBD1 (5 bases). CDR1 is DFQATT and CDR2 is SNEGSKA in the germline V gene (reference sequence). The CDR3 totals 14 residues. With 5 bases removed from V and 5 bases from J, the gap between germline ends came to 18 bases. CDR3 DNA sequence: TGCAGTGCTGCCGACCTTGGCCGGGGGACTGAAGCTTTCTTT. Amino acids: CSAADLGRGTEAFF.

This clonotype was detected once. The chain employs TRBV6-5 and TRBJ2-1; D perhaps matches TRBD1 (5 bases). The V and J ends lost 1 base and 7 bases respectively, with 14 bases between them. Per germline, CDR1 MNHEY and CDR2 SVGAGI. The CDR3 length is 15 residues. CDR3 sequence: CASSYLASPGNEQFF. CDR3 in DNA: TGTGCCAGCAGTTACTTAGCCAGTCCAGGGAATGAGCAGTTCTTC.

This chain links TRBV3-1 with TRBJ1-6, with D uncertain. CDR3 length: 14 amino acids. Germline CDR1 LGHDT, CDR2 YNNKEL (reference sequence). Trimming left V 2 bases short and J 10 bases short, with 12 bases between. CDR3 in DNA: TGTGCCAGCAGCCAACCTAACGGTGGATCACCCCTCCACTTT. It specifies CASSQPNGGSPLHF. Combining the CDR3 with reference TRBV3-1 and TRBJ1-6 gives the whole variable domain DTAVSQTPKYLVTQMGNDKSIKCEQNLGHDTMYWYKQDSKKFLKIMFSYNNKELIINETVPNRFSPKSPDKAHLNLHINSLELGDSAVYFCASSQPNGGSPLHFGNGTRLTVT.

A single count supports this clonotype. This chain links TRBV6-5 with TRBJ1-2, with D possibly matching TRBD1 (5 bases). V gave up 0 bases and J gave up 4 bases, with 15 bases separating them. This CDR3 contains 16 residues. From germline, CDR1 is MNHEY and CDR2 SVGAGI. The CDR3 nucleotides read TGTGCCAGCAGTTACTCGACCGGGGGGGGGGGCTATGGCTACACCTTC. The encoded protein is CASSYSTGGGGYGYTF.

The J gene is TRBJ2-5, the V gene TRBV4-1; no clear D gene. Trimming stripped 0 bases from V and 7 bases from J, with 12 bases between. Germline V gene lookup returns CDR1 MGHRA and CDR2 YSYEKL. The CDR3 runs to 14 residues. The CDR3 loop is CASSQDINGGTQYF. Written as DNA, the CDR3 is TGCGCCAGCAGCCAAGACATCAACGGCGGGACCCAGTACTTC.

This clonotype was seen many times. V usage is TRBV7-2 and J usage is TRBJ2-7, with D perhaps given as TRBD1 or TRBD2 (6 bases each). Trimming shortened V by 6 bases and J by 3 bases, and 18 bases separated the two germline ends. The CDR3 contains 15 residues. CDR1 and CDR2 from the germline V gene are SGHTA and FQGNSA. CDR3 DNA sequence: TGTGCCAGCAGAACAGTGGAGGGGGGCCTCTACGAGCAGTACTTC. It yields the protein CASRTVEGGLYEQYF.

This clonotype showed up many times. V gene TRBV5-8 combines with J gene TRBJ2-3, with TRBD2 identical over 7 bases. CDR3 size: 16 residues. Unmatched junction bases numbered 4, after V lost 0 bases and J lost 0 bases. The germline V gene encodes CDR1 SGHTS and CDR2 YDEGEE. The chain's CDR3 is CASSLVLGGSTDTQYF. In DNA form, the CDR3 reads TGTGCCAGCAGCTTGGTGTTGGGGGGGAGCACAGATACGCAGTATTTT.

This clonotype was detected once. The chain uses TRBV4-1 and TRBJ1-1, with D tentatively TRBD1 (5 bases). Germline CDR1 and CDR2: MGHRA and YSYEKL. The CDR3 length is 18 residues. The ends were cut back, 4 bases at V and 1 base at J, with 22 bases in the middle. CDR3 in amino acids: CASSLQWRIPGQNTEAFF. CDR3 sequence (DNA): TGCGCCAGCAGCCTGCAATGGAGAATCCCCGGACAGAACACTGAAGCTTTCTTT.

This clonotype was detected many times. The chain has TRBV30 and TRBJ1-1; D gene uncertain. The CDR3 has 13 residues. Deletions cut 0 bases from V and 3 bases from J, with 8 bases between. The germline CDR1 and CDR2 sequences are GTSNPN and SVGIG (reference sequence). In nucleotides, the CDR3 is TGTGCCTGGAGTGTAACCAGAGACACTGAAGCTTTCTTT. This translates into CAWSVTRDTEAFF.

On this clonotype itself: A much larger clone lies one base from this, so it may be a read error. As DNA, the CDR3 is TGTGCCAGCAGCCAATACGACAGATACGCCGGGGAGCTGTTTTTT. Translation gives CASSQYDRYAGELFF. The V and J genes are TRBV3-1 and TRBJ2-2, with a weak D call TRBD1 (5 bases). The length of the CDR3 is 15 residues. CDR1 is LGHDT, CDR2 YNNKEL, per germline (reference sequence). Deletions cut 2 bases from V and 6 bases from J, with 13 bases between. Filled out from reference TRBV3-1 and TRBJ2-2, the complete variable domain reads DTAVSQTPKYLVTQMGNDKSIKCEQNLGHDTMYWYKQDSKKFLKIMFSYNNKELIINETVPNRFSPKSPDKAHLNLHINSLELGDSAVYFCASSQYDRYAGELFFGEGSRLTVL.

J is TRBJ1-5 and V is TRBV6-1, with D possibly being TRBD1 (5 bases). Per the germline V gene, CDR1 is MNHNS and CDR2 is SASEGT. V was cut by 6 bases and J by 2 bases, with 14 bases left in between. The CDR3 is 15 residues long. The CDR3 region is CASRSGGGGNQPQHF. The CDR3 DNA sequence: TGTGCCAGCAGATCCGGGGGGGGGGGCAATCAGCCCCAGCATTTT.

In this sample, this clonotype turned up many times. This rearrangement joins TRBV20-1 to TRBJ1-4; 7 bases map to TRBD1. The CDR3 totals 15 residues. Germline CDR1 is DFQATT and CDR2 is SNEGSKA (reference sequence). Unmatched junction bases numbered 9, after V lost 0 bases and J lost 8 bases. The CDR3 DNA is TGCAGTGCTAGAGATCAGGCAGGGGGAAGGGAAAAACTGTTTTTT. This encodes CSARDQAGGREKLFF.

At least ten counts were recorded for this clonotype. The rearrangement joins TRBV11-2 to TRBJ2-1, with D possibly being TRBD2 (5 bases). Germline values: CDR1 SGHAT, CDR2 FQNNGV. Between the trimmed V and J ends, which lost 3 bases and 4 bases, there was a span of 10 bases. This CDR3 has 14 residues. CDR3: CASSFGLRYNEQFF. DNA for the CDR3: TGTGCCAGCAGCTTTGGACTTCGTTACAATGAGCAGTTCTTC.

The sample holds a few counts of this clonotype. The genes are TRBV20-1 and TRBJ2-7, with 11 bases identical to TRBD2. Per germline, CDR1 DFQATT and CDR2 SNEGSKA (reference sequence). CDR3 length: 15 residues. J gave up 7 bases and V 3 bases, and 11 bases lay outside the gene matches. The CDR3 is CSASYLAGGPREQYF. The CDR3, as DNA: TGCAGTGCTAGTTATTTAGCGGGAGGGCCGAGGGAGCAGTACTTC.